Following are 10 T cell receptor beta chains from one sample sequenced in a study of T cell repertoires in cytomegalovirus infection. One entry per CDR3 protein results from TCRdb running MiXCR on the reads. The data contain about 78,000 distinct CDR3 sequences, approximately 40% of them singletons. Antigen specificity for these receptors is unknown. The sequences come from CD8+ T cells from cultured PBMCs, collected from culture after CMV antigen stimulation. These receptors all stem from a human donor in good health (CMV status not recorded). Some clones in this sample may be carry-over from other donors' samples.

This clonotype appeared a few times. V is TRBV6-1 and J is TRBJ1-2; TRBD1 matches 7 bases. This CDR3 has 14 residues. The ends lost 7 bases at V and 6 bases at J; junction bases unmatched: 11. CDR1 and CDR2 (germline): MNHNS, SASEGT. Written as DNA, the CDR3 is TGTGCCAGCAACCCGGGACAGTCCCTGAATGGCTACACCTTC. Residues: CASNPGQSLNGYTF.

The V call is TRBV5-4, the J call TRBJ2-7, with TRBD1 matching over 10 bases. Germline V gives CDR1 SGHNT, CDR2 YYREEE (reference sequence). V lost 4 bases to trimming and J lost 6 bases; unmatched junction nucleotides: 7. The CDR3 spans 14 residues. The CDR3 loop is CASSPGQGFGEQYF. The CDR3 coding sequence is TGTGCCAGCAGCCCGGGACAGGGGTTCGGCGAGCAGTACTTC.

This chain uses TRBV4-1 with TRBJ2-3, with D perhaps matching TRBD1 (6 bases). CDR3 length: 15 amino acids. The germline V gene encodes CDR1 MGHRA and CDR2 YSYEKL. Trimming removed 3 bases from V and 6 bases from J, with 16 bases in between. CDR3 in DNA: TGCGCCAGCAGCCATCTTCCGACAGGACAGGATACGCAGTATTTT. It codes for CASSHLPTGQDTQYF.

This clonotype was counted only a few times. The chain joins TRBV7-6 to TRBJ1-1; unclear D gene. Per germline, CDR1 SGHVS and CDR2 FNYEAQ. V lost 1 base, J lost 3 bases, and 12 bases lay in between. CDR3 length: 15 amino acids. The CDR3: CASSLVDKGDTEAFF. The CDR3 region has the DNA TGTGCCAGCAGCTTAGTAGACAAGGGAGACACTGAAGCTTTCTTT.

The chain couples TRBV28 to TRBJ2-5, with 13 nucleotides matching TRBD2. The CDR3 runs to 16 residues. V gave up 6 bases and J gave up 2 bases; unmatched junction bases: 6. The germline CDR1 and CDR2 sequences are MDHEN and SYDVKM. This chain's CDR3 is CASRHGTSGAQETQYF. CDR3 DNA: TGTGCCAGCAGACATGGGACTAGCGGGGCTCAAGAGACCCAGTACTTC.

The V gene is TRBV10-2, the J gene TRBJ2-1, with D possibly being TRBD1 (5 bases). Germline V gene sequence: CDR1 WSHSY, CDR2 SAAADI. There are 15 residues in the CDR3. Trimming took 4 bases from V and 0 from J, leaving 10 bases between them. The CDR3 reads CASSGQLSSYNEQFF. In DNA, the CDR3 is TGCGCCAGCAGTGGACAGTTGAGCTCCTACAATGAGCAGTTCTTC.

This clonotype was seen a handful of times. The chain employs TRBV7-2 and TRBJ2-2; 7 bases map to TRBD1. Germline loops: CDR1 SGHTA, CDR2 FQGNSA. V shed 1 base and J 1 base; nucleotides not matched to a gene: 6. CDR3 length equals 17 residues. The CDR3 coding sequence is TGTGCCAGCAGCTTAGGTTTCGGGACAGAGAACACCGGGGAGCTGTTTTTT. It translates to CASSLGFGTENTGELFF.

This clonotype was picked up a small number of times. The chain is built from TRBV7-3 and TRBJ1-2, with TRBD1 identical over 7 bases. This CDR3 region has 15 residues. V lost 4 bases, J lost 0 bases, and 5 bases stayed unmatched. Germline V gene data show CDR1 as SGHTA and CDR2 as FQGTGA. This CDR3 is CASSSMDRTNYGYTF. Written as DNA, the CDR3 is TGTGCCAGCAGCTCAATGGACAGGACTAACTATGGCTACACCTTC.

A few counts support this clonotype. This chain uses TRBV4-1 with TRBJ2-5; the D call may be TRBD1 or TRBD2 (5 bases each). Trimming took off 4 bases at V and 4 bases at J, with 22 bases between the two ends. Germline V CDR1 and CDR2: MGHRA, YSYEKL. This CDR3 has 17 amino acids. The CDR3 sequence is CASSRHGGKAMGETQYF. In DNA form, the CDR3 reads TGCGCCAGCAGCCGTCATGGGGGAAAGGCAATGGGAGAGACCCAGTACTTC.

The chain carries TRBV7-3 and TRBJ2-3; 12 nucleotides match TRBD1. Germline V gene data show CDR1 as SGHTA and CDR2 as FQGTGA. This CDR3 contains 16 residues. The V and J ends lost 2 bases and 4 bases, in that order; junction bases with no gene match: 4. This CDR3 reads CASSLGGQGAADTQYF. The CDR3 bases are TGTGCCAGCAGCTTAGGGGGACAGGGGGCTGCAGATACGCAGTATTTT.